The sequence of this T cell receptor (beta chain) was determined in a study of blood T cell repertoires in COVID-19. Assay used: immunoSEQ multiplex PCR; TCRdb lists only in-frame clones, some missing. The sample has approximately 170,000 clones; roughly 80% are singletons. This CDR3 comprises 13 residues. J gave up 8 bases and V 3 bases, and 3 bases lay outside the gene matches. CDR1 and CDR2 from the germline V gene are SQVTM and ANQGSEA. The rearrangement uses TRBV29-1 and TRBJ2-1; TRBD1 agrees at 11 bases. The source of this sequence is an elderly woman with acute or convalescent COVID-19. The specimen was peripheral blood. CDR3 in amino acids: CSVEGTGGYEQFF. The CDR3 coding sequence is TGCAGCGTTGAGGGGACAGGGGGATATGAGCAGTTCTTC.